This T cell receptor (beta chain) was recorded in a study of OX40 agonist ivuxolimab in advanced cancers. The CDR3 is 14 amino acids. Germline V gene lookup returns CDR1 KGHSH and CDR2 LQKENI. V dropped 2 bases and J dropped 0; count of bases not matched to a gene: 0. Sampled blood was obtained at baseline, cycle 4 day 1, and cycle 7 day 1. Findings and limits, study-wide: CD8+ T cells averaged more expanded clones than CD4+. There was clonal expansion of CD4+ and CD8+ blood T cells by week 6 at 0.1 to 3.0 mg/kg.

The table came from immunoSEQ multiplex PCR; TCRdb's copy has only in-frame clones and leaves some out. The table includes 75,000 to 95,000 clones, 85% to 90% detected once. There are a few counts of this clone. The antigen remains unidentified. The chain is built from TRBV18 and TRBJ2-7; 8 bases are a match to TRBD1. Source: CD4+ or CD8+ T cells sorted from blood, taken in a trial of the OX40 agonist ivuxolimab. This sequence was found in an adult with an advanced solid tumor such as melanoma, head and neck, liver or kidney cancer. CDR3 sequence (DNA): TGTGCCAGCTCACCAGGGACAGGCTCCTACGAGCAGTACTTC. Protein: CASSPGTGSYEQYF.